A selection of T cell receptor beta chains follows, all from one sample in a study of PD-L1 blockade in urothelial cancer. TCRdb's table, derived via immunoSEQ multiplex PCR, lists solely in-frame clones and lacks some. Counted here are about 45,000 clones, 83% occurring once; the ten biggest clones make up approximately 15%. Sequencing used PBMCs, obtained around atezolizumab (anti-PD-L1) treatment. These receptors all come from a man aged 55 to 70 with urothelial cancer. The CDR3 runs from the conserved cysteine through the conserved F or W. Each record gives: CDR3 DNA, CDR3 protein, D gene, clone size, V gene, J gene. D genes are given only for firm matches. Clone size is stated in some rows and not others, as once, few, many or a class when expanded.

DNA: TGTGCCAGCATTCCCCCAGGGGTATCACCCCTCCACTTT
CDR3: CASIPPGVSPLHF
D: -
size: -
V: TRBV5-8
J: TRBJ1-6

DNA: TGTGCCAGCAGCGTAGGTCCGAACTATGGCTACACCTTC
CDR3: CASSVGPNYGYTF
D: -
size: -
V: TRBV9
J: TRBJ1-2

DNA: TGTGCCAGCAGCTTATCAGGGGCGTACATACCCTCCTACGAGCAGTACTTC
CDR3: CASSLSGAYIPSYEQYF
D: -
size: -
V: TRBV7-8
J: TRBJ2-7

DNA: TGTGCCAGCAGCTCGGGCCCGGACAGGGGGCGCGGCGGGGAGCTGTTTTTT
CDR3: CASSSGPDRGRGGELFF
D: TRBD1
size: -
V: TRBV7-2
J: TRBJ2-2

DNA: TGTGCCAGCAGCTTAGGGGGGACAGCTGGAAACACCATATATTTT
CDR3: CASSLGGTAGNTIYF
D: TRBD1
size: -
V: TRBV11-3
J: TRBJ1-3

DNA: TGTGCCAGCAGTTCACAACCGACTAGCGGGGGGCCCCAGTTCTTC
CDR3: CASSSQPTSGGPQFF
D: TRBD2
size: -
V: TRBV2
J: TRBJ2-1

DNA: TGTGCCAGCAGTCCAACCACAGGGGGAGACTATTCACCCCTCCACTTT
CDR3: CASSPTTGGDYSPLHF
D: TRBD1
size: -
V: TRBV25-1
J: TRBJ1-6

DNA: TGTGCCAGCAGTGATGCCGCGACCTACGAGCAGTACTTC
CDR3: CASSDAATYEQYF
D: -
size: once
V: TRBV2
J: TRBJ2-7

DNA: TGCGCCAGCAGCTTGGAAGCGGGGGGGCCCCGTTCTGGGGAGCTGTTTTTT
CDR3: CASSLEAGGPRSGELFF
D: TRBD2
size: once
V: TRBV5-1
J: TRBJ2-2

DNA: TGTGCCTGGAGTGTAATGCGGGGCGGCCAGCCCCAGCATTTT
CDR3: CAWSVMRGGQPQHF
D: -
size: -
V: TRBV30
J: TRBJ1-5